One sample yielded the 11 T cell receptor beta chains listed below, sequenced in a study of blood T cells in healthy people across ages. Using a J-beta primer mix together with a sample-barcoded 5' primer, a second PCR was run for roughly 6 to 11 cycles. From the 5' RACE reads, TCRdb called clonotypes with MiXCR, one entry per CDR3 protein. The sample holds 850,000 or so distinct CDR3 sequences, roughly 26% seen once. Sequencing was carried out using blood. These receptors came from a woman of 80 years or more in good health.

For this clonotype: A much larger clone differs by one base, so this may be a read error. CDR3: CSAREPRSGVFLDNEQYF. The CDR3 DNA reads as TGCAGTGCTAGAGAGCCGCGCTCAGGGGTCTTTTTGGACAATGAGCAGTACTTC. This rearrangement joins TRBV20-1 to TRBJ2-5; perhaps TRBD1 as D (6 bases). Germline V CDR1 and CDR2: DFQATT, SNEGSKA (reference sequence). The CDR3 length is 18 residues. V dropped 0 bases and J dropped 11 bases, with 31 bases sitting between them.

This clonotype has more than one count but fewer than ten. Possible read error: a much larger clone is one base away. The chain joins TRBV4-3 to TRBJ2-5; 9 bases map to TRBD2. The germline V gene encodes CDR1 LGHNA and CDR2 YSLEER. V lost 2 bases to trimming and J lost 11 bases; unmatched junction nucleotides: 21. The CDR3 contains 18 residues. Here the CDR3 reads CASSQRTSVPSSYNEQYF. Written as DNA, the CDR3 is TGCGCCAGCAGCCAAAGGACTAGCGTTCCCTCGTCCTACAATGAGCAGTACTTC.

The chain links TRBV18 to TRBJ2-2; D is undetermined. The CDR3 is 14 amino acids. Germline CDR1 is KGHSH and CDR2 is LQKENI. V gave up 1 base and J gave up 0 bases, with 3 bases separating them. The chain's CDR3 is CASSPQANTGELFF. As DNA, the CDR3 is TGTGCCAGCTCACCACAAGCGAACACCGGGGAGCTGTTTTTT.

This clonotype was recorded many times. The J gene is TRBJ2-1, the V gene TRBV7-2, with 15 bases fitting TRBD2. CDR1 and CDR2 from the germline V gene are SGHTA and FQGNSA. CDR3 length: 17 residues. With 1 base clipped from V and 8 bases from J, the junction kept 6 bases outside the gene matches. The CDR3 DNA sequence: TGTGCCAGCAGCTTAGACCGGACTAGCGGGGGGGGGTATGAGCAGTTCTTC. It translates to CASSLDRTSGGGYEQFF.

This clonotype has ten or more counts. The chain joins TRBV5-1 to TRBJ1-2; TRBD1 matches 9 bases. CDR1 SGHRS and CDR2 YFSETQ come from the germline V gene. This CDR3 has 15 residues. The junction had 13 bases not matched to a gene; V was cut back by 7 bases and J by 6 bases. The CDR3 region has the DNA TGCGCCAGCGGATCCGGGGACAGGGTTAAAGATGGCTACACCTTC. It translates to CASGSGDRVKDGYTF.

This clonotype was counted between two and nine times. The chain couples TRBV7-2 to TRBJ1-2; D ambiguous. The germline CDR1 and CDR2 sequences are SGHTA and FQGNSA. CDR3 length: 16 residues. Trimming stripped 0 bases from V and 5 bases from J, with 16 bases between. The CDR3 reads CASSLAGLGPTYGYTF. The CDR3 DNA reads TGTGCCAGCAGCTTAGCAGGACTAGGCCCCACGTATGGCTACACCTTC.

J is TRBJ1-5 and V is TRBV12-3 or TRBV12-4; D call uncertain. There are 14 residues in the CDR3. V lost 8 bases, J lost 4 bases, and 15 bases lay in between. In nucleotides, the CDR3 is TGTGCCAGCTCCTATAACGGATTGAATCAGCCCCAGCATTTT. This codes for CASSYNGLNQPQHF.

Many counts were recorded for this clonotype. The gene calls are TRBV9 and TRBJ2-6; D unresolved. The CDR3 is 14 residues long. V lost 0 bases, J lost 2 bases, and 3 bases lay in between. CDR1 and CDR2 from the germline V gene are SGDLS and YYNGEE. CDR3 nucleotide sequence: TGTGCCAGCAGCGTAGGGGCTGGGGCCAACGTCCTGACTTTC. Protein product: CASSVGAGANVLTF.

This chain uses TRBV28 with TRBJ2-1; D call uncertain. The CDR3 is 14 amino acids. Trimming removed 3 bases at V and 1 base at J, with 7 bases between. Germline values: CDR1 MDHEN, CDR2 SYDVKM. The CDR3 nucleotides are TGTGCCAGCAGTTTGTGGGAATCCTACAATGAGCAGTTCTTC. It translates to CASSLWESYNEQFF.

The table lists this clonotype with many counts. V and J are TRBV7-8 and TRBJ2-1, with 15 bases identical to TRBD2. This CDR3 has 19 residues. Trimming cost V 5 bases and J 2 bases; bases outside gene matches: 10. The germline V gene has CDR1 SGHVS and CDR2 FQNEAQ. In DNA, the CDR3 is TGTGCCAGCAGCCTGCGGACTAGCGGGGGGGGATTCACCTACAATGAGCAGTTCTTC. The encoded protein is CASSLRTSGGGFTYNEQFF.

This clonotype was counted between two and nine times. This may be a read error, as it is one base from a much larger clone. This sequence joins TRBV10-2 and TRBJ2-3; D perhaps matches TRBD1 (7 bases). Trimming pared 6 bases from V and 6 bases from J, leaving 16 bases between. CDR1 is WSHSY and CDR2 is SAAADI in the germline V gene. The CDR3 is 14 amino acids. The CDR3 here is CASRDMAGGDTQYF. In DNA, the CDR3 is TGCGCCAGCAGGGATATGGCAGGGGGGGATACGCAGTATTTT.